This record looks at one T cell receptor beta chain sequence and its context. What it binds is unknown. CD8 memory comprised CD45RO+ plus CCR7-negative CD45RA+ TemRA cells. This specimen comes from a study of shared clonotypes between healthy human individuals. Study observations and caveats: Naive CD4 clonotypes were shared across a handful of donors at 4% to 5%. A reduction in generation probabilities was seen for non-shared clonotypes relative to those shared by all four donors. The study generally estimated greater richness for naive than memory subsets.

CDR3 length: 12 residues. Germline CDR1 is SEHNR and CDR2 is FQNEAQ (reference sequence). V lost 5 bases and J 11 bases, leaving 15 bases between the germline ends. Method: immunoSEQ multiplex PCR; TCRdb's copy keeps in-frame clones and lacks some. The sample has around 120,000 clones, approximately 65% seen once. The chain carries TRBV7-9 and TRBJ1-2; D may be TRBD1 (5 bases). The clonotype was recovered from a woman aged 25 to 39 in good health. The specimen sequenced was memory CD8+ T cells sorted from blood. Subset: CD45RO+ cells pooled with CCR7-negative TemRA cells. The CDR3 coding sequence is TGTGCCAGCAGCACCGACAGTCTCGGTTACACCTTC. It codes for CASSTDSLGYTF.